These T cell receptor beta chains were read from a single sample in a study of PD-1 blockade in mismatch repair-deficient tumors. Repertoires were generated with immunoSEQ multiplex PCR, while TCRdb's copy carries only in-frame clones and drops some. Of 30,000 to 45,000 clones in the sample, over 80% were seen once. The starting material was PBMCs, obtained less than 40 weeks after starting pembrolizumab. The receptor source for this set is an adult with mismatch repair-deficient cancer. CDR3s include the opening cysteine and the closing phenylalanine or tryptophan. Each record gives: CDR3 DNA, CDR3 protein, clone size, V gene, D gene, J gene. The D gene is left open where the match is weak. Clone size appears in some rows only: once, few, many, or a class for an expanded clone.

TGTGCCAGCACCCTGGGACAGGGGAGTGAGCAGTTCTTC CASTLGQGSEQFF once TRBV28 TRBD1 TRBJ2-1
TGTGCCAGCAGTGAGAGGTCTAGCGGAACCTACGAGCAGTACTTC CASSERSSGTYEQYF - TRBV2 TRBD2 TRBJ2-7
TGTGCCAGCAGCACAGGCTTCAATCAGCCCCAGCATTTT CASSTGFNQPQHF - TRBV9 - TRBJ1-5
TGTGCCAGCAGCTTAGTCGCCTCCCGGGGACATGGCTCCTACGAGCAGTACTTC CASSLVASRGHGSYEQYF - TRBV11-2 - TRBJ2-7
TGTGCCAGCAGCCGCGGGGGCGCGGGGAATCAGCCCCAGCATTTT CASSRGGAGNQPQHF once TRBV14 - TRBJ1-5
TGTGCCAGCAGAACAGGGGACCTCGGGGATACGCAGTATTTT CASRTGDLGDTQYF once TRBV6-5 TRBD1 TRBJ2-3
TGTGCCAGCTCCTCTAGCGGGGAAGATACGCAGTATTTT CASSSSGEDTQYF - TRBV27 TRBD2 TRBJ2-3
TGTGCCAGCAGTAGGCAGGTGCATTCACCCCTCCACTTT CASSRQVHSPLHF - TRBV28 - TRBJ1-6
TGCGCCAGCAGCTTGGGCGTCATATACACTGAAGCTTTCTTT CASSLGVIYTEAFF - TRBV5-1 - TRBJ1-1
TGTGCCAGCAGTGGACTATTTGTCACCGGGGAGCTGTTTTTT CASSGLFVTGELFF - TRBV2 - TRBJ2-2